This T cell receptor (beta chain) was identified during a study of OX40 agonist ivuxolimab in advanced cancers. Overall study context: Dose-escalation patients suffered from hepatocellular carcinoma, melanoma, renal cell or head and neck cancer.

Comments on this clone: The antigen is undetermined.

Assay used: immunoSEQ multiplex PCR; TCRdb lists only in-frame clones, some missing. The sample records 43,000 or so clones, around 77% being singletons. Overall study findings and caveats: In CD8+ T cells, expanded clones were on average more numerous than in CD4+. Partial responders receiving 0.1-3.0 mg/kg showed among the lowest clonal expansion.

The germline gives CDR1 LNHDA, CDR2 SQIVND (reference sequence). This CDR3 spans 16 amino acids. Trimming removed 1 base from V and 2 bases from J, with 11 bases in between. This material consisted of CD4+ or CD8+ T cells sorted from blood, taken in a trial of the OX40 agonist ivuxolimab. This sequence originates from an adult with an advanced solid tumor such as melanoma, head and neck, liver or kidney cancer. V and J are TRBV19 and TRBJ2-2; D gene ambiguous. The CDR3: CASSIGTALNTGELFF. The CDR3 coding sequence is TGTGCCAGTAGTATAGGAACAGCCCTCAACACCGGGGAGCTGTTTTTT.